This T cell receptor (beta chain) originates from a study of T and B cells in COVID-19 patients. General study findings and limits: No sequencing was yet done of CD4+, regulatory or CD8+ subsets, or of SARS-CoV-2-responsive or tetramer+ sorted cells.

This clonotype was seen a handful of times. Antigen specificity is unknown. Germline V lookup: CDR1 LNHDA, CDR2 SQIVND (reference sequence). This CDR3 comprises 16 residues. J gave up 0 bases and V 5 bases, and 7 bases lay outside the gene matches. TRB rearrangements were amplified by multiplex PCR with BIOMED2 TRB-A/B primers. TCRdb passed the multiplex PCR reads through MiXCR, listing each CDR3 protein once. The repertoire consists of around 30,000 distinct CDR3 sequences, with 32% occurring once and the leading ten covering 1.7%. TRB was amplified from about 250-500 ng of blood genomic DNA. The V call is TRBV19, the J call TRBJ1-2, with 9 bases identical to TRBD1. What was sequenced was blood. This TCR derives from a human donor who had recovered from COVID-19. CDR3 bases: TGTGCCAGTAGTTTGGGTACAGGGGGCTCTAACTATGGCTACACCTTC. This translates into CASSLGTGGSNYGYTF.